The sequence of this T cell receptor beta chain was determined in a study of Tregs in tolerant kidney transplant recipients (dated by TCRdb to 2018 to 2020). About the investigation overall: Related donors were used in the transplants with nonmyeloablative bone marrow transplantation, and mixed chimerism was transient in the human trials. Before combined kidney and bone marrow transplantation, this study identified donor-specific regulatory T cells using TCRbeta sequencing and then followed those same cells after transplant.

Read against the paper, the sample's time point label means: blood sample drawn before combined kidney and bone marrow transplant. Unstimulated Tregs (CD4+CD25+CD127-), CD4+ non-Tregs (CD4+CD25-), CD4 and CD8 cells were FACS-sorted from thawed PBMCs. Prior to Treg sorting, thawed PBMCs were rested overnight with 150 to 250 IU/ml IL-2 at 37 degrees C. The patients were a few recipients of combined kidney and bone marrow transplants from the ITN036ST trial, and samples were available only for these trial subjects. Healthy control blood was processed to PBMCs with a Ficoll density gradient and then cryopreserved, whereas patient PBMCs were collected both before and after transplant. The research as a whole found: Expanding Tregs with activated donor B cells appeared to identify the most biologically relevant and donor-specific TCRbeta repertoire. The study was limited by small patient numbers, and the findings need validation in larger populations and under other immunosuppression protocols. Although technical replication error seemed to be minimal, the question of biological reproducibility was not addressed directly. For some patients, the PCR primers changed as time went on, which meant samples from those patients could not be compared with one another at the nucleotide level. Donor-specific Treg expansion exceeded global Treg expansion in tolerant patients, suggesting antigen-driven rather than nonspecific expansion.

For TCRbeta CDR3 sequencing, genomic DNA was extracted from sorted cells using the QIAGEN DNeasy Blood and Tissue Kit. High-throughput TCRbeta CDR3 sequencing, including PCR amplification with bias correction and internal controls, was performed commercially through immunoSEQ. Under the source paper's analysis protocol: Unique productive TCRbeta sequences were defined by CDR3 nucleotide sequence where primers matched, and otherwise by CDR3 amino acid sequence together with Vbeta and Jbeta genes. To correct sorting error, sequences shared between sorted populations at a frequency ratio of 2:1 or less were removed; the rest were assigned to the higher population. Donor-reactive sequences were defined as at least 5-fold expanded in CFSE-low cells versus unstimulated cells, with frequency of at least 0.01% in CFSE-low cells. Jensen-Shannon divergence calculated on the top 100 TCRbeta sequences ranked by frequency was used to measure repertoire divergence. When a sample had multiple sequencing runs, each run was corrected for sorting error separately and the runs were then pooled. TCRdb took this table from immuneACCESS and kept in-frame rearrangements with V and J called. Such tables lack part of the clones; where checked against another copy, unresolved V genes explain under half of the gap, and the rest is unexplained. Clone size and the V and J calls come from that table; the DNA yielded D and trimming. The sample data list tens of thousands of clones, and 80% to 90% of these were observed just once. Together, the top ten hold 2.1% of the sample.

Note on this clone: Its antigen has not been determined. Per-nucleotide qualities are absent, and no much larger clonotype sits a single base away.

The CDR3 starts with the cysteine, ends with the phenylalanine, and has 14 residues. Left in the record is the CDR3 DNA by itself, 42 bases read in frame from the first base. A distance of 14 bases separates the germline ends of V and J, which lose 11 bases and 1 base respectively. The germline V gene (reference sequence) supplies CDR1 MNHEY and CDR2 SMNVEV. The receptor chain draws on TRBV27 and TRBJ2-2; the D gene could be TRBD1 or TRBD2, each one agreeing over 5 bases. This sequence was found in a human donor who received a combined kidney and bone marrow transplant. This sample comprised Tregs from blood, obtained before the transplant. The DNA sequence follows: TGTGCCTCCTGGGGCGCGGGGAACACCGGGGAGCTGTTTTTT. It encodes CASWGAGNTGELFF.